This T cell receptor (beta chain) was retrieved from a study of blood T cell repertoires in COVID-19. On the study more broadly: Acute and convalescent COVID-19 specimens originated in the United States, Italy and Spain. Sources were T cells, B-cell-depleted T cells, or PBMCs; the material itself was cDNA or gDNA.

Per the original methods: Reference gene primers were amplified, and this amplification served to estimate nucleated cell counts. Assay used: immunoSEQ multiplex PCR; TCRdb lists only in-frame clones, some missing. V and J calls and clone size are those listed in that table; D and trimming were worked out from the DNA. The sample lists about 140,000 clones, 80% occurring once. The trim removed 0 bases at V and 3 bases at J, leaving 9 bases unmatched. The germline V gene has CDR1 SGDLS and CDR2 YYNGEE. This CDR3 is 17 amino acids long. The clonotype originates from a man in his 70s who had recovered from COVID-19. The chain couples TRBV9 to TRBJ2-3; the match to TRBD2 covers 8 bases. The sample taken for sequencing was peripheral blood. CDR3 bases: TGTGCCAGCAGCGTAGCGAGCGGGAGTACGTGGACAGATACGCAGTATTTT. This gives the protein CASSVASGSTWTDTQYF. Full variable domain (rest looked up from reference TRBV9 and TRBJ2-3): DSGVTQTPKHLITATGQRVTLRCSPRSGDLSVYWYQQSLDQGLQFLIQYYNGEERAKGNILERFSAQQFPDLHSELNLSSLELGDSALYFCASSVASGSTWTDTQYFGPGTRLTVL.